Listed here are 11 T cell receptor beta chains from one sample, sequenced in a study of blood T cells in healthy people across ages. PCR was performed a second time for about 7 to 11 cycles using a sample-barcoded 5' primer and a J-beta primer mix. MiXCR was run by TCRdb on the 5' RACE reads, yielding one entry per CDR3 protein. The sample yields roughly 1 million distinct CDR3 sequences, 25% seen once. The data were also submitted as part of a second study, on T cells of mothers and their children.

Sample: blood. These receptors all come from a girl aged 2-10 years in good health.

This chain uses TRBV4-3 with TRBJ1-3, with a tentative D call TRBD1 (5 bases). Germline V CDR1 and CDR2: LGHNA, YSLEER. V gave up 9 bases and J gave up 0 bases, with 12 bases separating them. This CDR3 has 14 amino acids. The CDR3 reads CASSADSSGNTIYF. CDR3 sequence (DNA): TGCGCCAGTTCTGCCGACAGCTCTGGAAACACCATATATTTT.

The CDR3 loop is CASSWATQQPIYGYTF. The CDR3 region has the DNA TGTGCCAGCAGCTGGGCAACTCAGCAGCCCATCTATGGCTACACCTTC. The chain uses TRBV7-2 and TRBJ1-2; D is unresolved. The CDR3 contains 16 residues. Germline lookup yields CDR1 SGHTA and CDR2 FQGNSA. Trimming removed 4 bases at V and 4 bases at J, with 19 bases between.

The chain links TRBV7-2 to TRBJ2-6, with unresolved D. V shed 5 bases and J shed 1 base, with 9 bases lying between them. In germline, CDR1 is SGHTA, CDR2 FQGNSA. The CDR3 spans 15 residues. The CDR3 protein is CASSLQKSGANVLTF. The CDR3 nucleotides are TGTGCCAGCAGCCTTCAAAAATCTGGGGCCAACGTCCTGACTTTC.

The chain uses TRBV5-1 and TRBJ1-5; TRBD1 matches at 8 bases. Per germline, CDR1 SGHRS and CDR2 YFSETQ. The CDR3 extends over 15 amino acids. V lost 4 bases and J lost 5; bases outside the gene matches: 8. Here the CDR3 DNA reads TGCGCCAGCAGCCCCGGGACAGGAGGAGATCAGCCCCAGCATTTT. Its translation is CASSPGTGGDQPQHF.

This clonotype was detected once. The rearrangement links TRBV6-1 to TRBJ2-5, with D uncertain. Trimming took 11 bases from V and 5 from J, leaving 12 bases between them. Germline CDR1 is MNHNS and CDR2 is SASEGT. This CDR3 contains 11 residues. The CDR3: CASHGWETQYF. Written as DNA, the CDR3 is TGTGCCTCCCATGGGTGGGAGACCCAGTACTTC.

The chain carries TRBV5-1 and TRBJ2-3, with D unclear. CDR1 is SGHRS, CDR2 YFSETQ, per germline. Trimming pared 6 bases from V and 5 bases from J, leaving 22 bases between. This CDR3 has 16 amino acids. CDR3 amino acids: CASKVSATIRGDTQYF. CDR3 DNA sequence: TGCGCCAGCAAGGTCAGCGCCACTATTCGAGGAGATACGCAGTATTTT.

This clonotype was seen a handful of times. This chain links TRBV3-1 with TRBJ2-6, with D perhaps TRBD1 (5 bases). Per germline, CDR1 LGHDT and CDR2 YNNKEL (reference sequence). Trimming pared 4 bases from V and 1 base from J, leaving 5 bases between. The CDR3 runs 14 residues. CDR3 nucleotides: TGTGCCAGCAGCCGACAGTCTGGGGCCAACGTCCTGACTTTC. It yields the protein CASSRQSGANVLTF.

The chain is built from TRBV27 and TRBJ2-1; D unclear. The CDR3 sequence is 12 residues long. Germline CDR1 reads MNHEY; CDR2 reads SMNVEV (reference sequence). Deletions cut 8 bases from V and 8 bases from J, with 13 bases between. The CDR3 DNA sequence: TGTGCCAGCGGTACGGATACGTATGAGCAGTTCTTC. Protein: CASGTDTYEQFF.

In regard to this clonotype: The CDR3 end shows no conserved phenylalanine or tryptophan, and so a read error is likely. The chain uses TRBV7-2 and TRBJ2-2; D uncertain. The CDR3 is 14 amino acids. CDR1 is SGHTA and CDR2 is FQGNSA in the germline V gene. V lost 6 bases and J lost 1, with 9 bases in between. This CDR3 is CASRNSVNTGELFV. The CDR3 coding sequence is TGTGCCAGCAGGAACTCGGTGAACACCGGGGAGCTGTTTGTT.

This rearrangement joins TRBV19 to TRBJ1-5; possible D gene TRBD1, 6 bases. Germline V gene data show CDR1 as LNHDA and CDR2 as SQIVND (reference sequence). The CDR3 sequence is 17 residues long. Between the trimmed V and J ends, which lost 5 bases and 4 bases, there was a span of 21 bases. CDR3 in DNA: TGTGCCAGTAGTTCCACCATGTTGACAGGCCATAATCAGCCCCAGCATTTT. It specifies CASSSTMLTGHNQPQHF. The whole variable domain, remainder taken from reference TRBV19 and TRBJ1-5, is DGGITQSPKYLFRKEGQNVTLSCEQNLNHDAMYWYRQDPGQGLRLIYYSQIVNDFQKGDIAEGYSVSREKKESFPLTVTSAQKNPTAFYLCASSSTMLTGHNQPQHFGDGTRLSIL.

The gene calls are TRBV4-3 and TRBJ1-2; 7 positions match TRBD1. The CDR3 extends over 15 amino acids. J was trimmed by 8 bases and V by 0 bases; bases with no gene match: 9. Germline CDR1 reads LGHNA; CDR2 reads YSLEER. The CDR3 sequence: CASSQDGKGAEGYTF. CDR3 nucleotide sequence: TGCGCCAGCAGCCAAGATGGGAAGGGGGCGGAGGGCTACACCTTC.